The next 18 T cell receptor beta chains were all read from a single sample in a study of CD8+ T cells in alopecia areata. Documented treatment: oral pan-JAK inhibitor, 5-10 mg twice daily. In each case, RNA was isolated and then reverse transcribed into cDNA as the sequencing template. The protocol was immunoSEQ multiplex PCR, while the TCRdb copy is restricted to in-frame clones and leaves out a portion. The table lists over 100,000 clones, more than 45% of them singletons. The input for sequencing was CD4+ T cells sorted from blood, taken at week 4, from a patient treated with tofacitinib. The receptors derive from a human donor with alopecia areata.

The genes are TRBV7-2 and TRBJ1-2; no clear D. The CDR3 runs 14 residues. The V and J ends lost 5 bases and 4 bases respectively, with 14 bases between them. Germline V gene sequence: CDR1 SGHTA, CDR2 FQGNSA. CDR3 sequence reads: CASSKEGRGYGYTF. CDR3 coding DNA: TGTGCCAGCAGCAAAGAGGGCAGAGGCTATGGCTACACCTTC.

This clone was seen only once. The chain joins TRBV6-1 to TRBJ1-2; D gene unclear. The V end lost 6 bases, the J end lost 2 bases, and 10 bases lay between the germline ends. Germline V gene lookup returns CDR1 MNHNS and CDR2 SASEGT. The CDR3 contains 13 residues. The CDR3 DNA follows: TGTGCCAGCAGCCATGACGTAAACTATGGCTACACCTTC. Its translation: CASSHDVNYGYTF.

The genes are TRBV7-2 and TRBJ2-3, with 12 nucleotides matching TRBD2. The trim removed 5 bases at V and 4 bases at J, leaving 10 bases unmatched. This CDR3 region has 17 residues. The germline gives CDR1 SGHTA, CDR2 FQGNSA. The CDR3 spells CASSRRATSGGSDTQYF. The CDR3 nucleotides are TGTGCCAGCAGCCGACGAGCGACTAGCGGGGGATCAGATACGCAGTATTTT.

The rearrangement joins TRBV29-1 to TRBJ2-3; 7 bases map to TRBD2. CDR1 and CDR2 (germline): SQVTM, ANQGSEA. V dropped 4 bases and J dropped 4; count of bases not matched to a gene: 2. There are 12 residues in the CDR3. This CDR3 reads CSVGREPDTQYF. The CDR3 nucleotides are TGCAGCGTTGGGCGGGAGCCAGATACGCAGTATTTT.

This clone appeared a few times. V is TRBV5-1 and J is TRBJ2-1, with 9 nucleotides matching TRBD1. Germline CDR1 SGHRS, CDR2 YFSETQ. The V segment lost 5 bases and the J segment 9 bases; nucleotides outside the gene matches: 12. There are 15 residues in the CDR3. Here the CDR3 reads CASRRAAGQGGEQFF. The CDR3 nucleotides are TGCGCCAGCAGACGCGCCGCGGGACAGGGAGGTGAGCAGTTCTTC.

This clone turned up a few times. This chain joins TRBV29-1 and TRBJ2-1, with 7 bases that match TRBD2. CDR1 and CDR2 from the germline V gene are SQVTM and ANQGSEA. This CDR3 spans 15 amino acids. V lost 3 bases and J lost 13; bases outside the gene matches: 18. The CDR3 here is CSVDFGTISPRRQFF. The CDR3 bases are TGCAGCGTTGATTTCGGGACTATATCCCCTCGCCGCCAGTTCTTC.

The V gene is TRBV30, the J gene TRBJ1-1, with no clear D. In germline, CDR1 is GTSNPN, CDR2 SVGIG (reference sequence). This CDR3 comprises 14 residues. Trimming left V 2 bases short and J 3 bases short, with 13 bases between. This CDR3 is CAWSPQTGYTEAFF. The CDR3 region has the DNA TGTGCCTGGAGTCCCCAGACGGGATACACTGAAGCTTTCTTT.

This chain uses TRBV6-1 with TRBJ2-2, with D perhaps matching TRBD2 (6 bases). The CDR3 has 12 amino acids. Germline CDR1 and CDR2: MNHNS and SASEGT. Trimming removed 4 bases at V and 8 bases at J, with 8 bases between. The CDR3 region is CASSVLAGELFF. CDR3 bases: TGTGCCAGCAGTGTACTAGCAGGGGAGCTGTTTTTT.

CDR3 protein: CASSGRSSEAYNEQFF. CDR3 DNA: TGTGCCAGCAGTGGCCGTTCCAGTGAAGCTTACAATGAGCAGTTCTTC. The chain employs TRBV2 and TRBJ2-1; unclear D gene. Trimming left V 4 bases short and J 4 bases short, with 17 bases between. This CDR3 region has 16 residues. The germline V gene encodes CDR1 SNHLY and CDR2 FYNNEI.

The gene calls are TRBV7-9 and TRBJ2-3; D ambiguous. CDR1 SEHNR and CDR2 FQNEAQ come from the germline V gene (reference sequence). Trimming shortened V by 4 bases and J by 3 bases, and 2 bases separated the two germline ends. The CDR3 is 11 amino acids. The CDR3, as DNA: TGTGCCAGCAGCTCAACAGATACGCAGTATTTT. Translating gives CASSSTDTQYF.

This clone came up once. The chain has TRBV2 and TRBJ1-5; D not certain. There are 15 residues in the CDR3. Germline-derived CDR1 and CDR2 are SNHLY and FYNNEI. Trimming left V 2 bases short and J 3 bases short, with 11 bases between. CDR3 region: CASSEFAGANQPQHF. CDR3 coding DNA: TGTGCCAGCAGTGAATTTGCGGGAGCCAATCAGCCCCAGCATTTT.

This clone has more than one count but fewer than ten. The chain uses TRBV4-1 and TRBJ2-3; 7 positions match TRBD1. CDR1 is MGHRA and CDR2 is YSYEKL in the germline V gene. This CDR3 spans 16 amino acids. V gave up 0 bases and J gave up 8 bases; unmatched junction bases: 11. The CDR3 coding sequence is TGCGCCAGCAGCCAAGACCACGCCGCAGGGGGAGTTACGCAGTATTTT. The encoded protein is CASSQDHAAGGVTQYF.

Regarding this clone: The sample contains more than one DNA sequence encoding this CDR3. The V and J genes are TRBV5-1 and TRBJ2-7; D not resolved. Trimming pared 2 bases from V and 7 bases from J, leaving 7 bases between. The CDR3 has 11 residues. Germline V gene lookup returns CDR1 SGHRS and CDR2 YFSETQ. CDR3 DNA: TGCGCCAGCAGCTTATCTAATGAGCAGTACTTC. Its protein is CASSLSNEQYF.

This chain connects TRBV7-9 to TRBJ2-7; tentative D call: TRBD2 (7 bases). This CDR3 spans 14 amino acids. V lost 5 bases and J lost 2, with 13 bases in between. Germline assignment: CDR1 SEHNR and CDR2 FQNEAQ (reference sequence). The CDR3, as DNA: TGTGCCAGCAGCCGACGGGGGGCCACCTACGAGCAGTACTTC. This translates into CASSRRGATYEQYF.

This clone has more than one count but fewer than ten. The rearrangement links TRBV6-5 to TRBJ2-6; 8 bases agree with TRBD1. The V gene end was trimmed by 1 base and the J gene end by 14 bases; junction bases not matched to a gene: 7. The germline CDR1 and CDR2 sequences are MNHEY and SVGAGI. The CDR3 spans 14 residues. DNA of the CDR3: TGTGCCAGCAGTTACTTGGACAGGGTATCTTTCCTGACTTTC. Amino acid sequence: CASSYLDRVSFLTF.

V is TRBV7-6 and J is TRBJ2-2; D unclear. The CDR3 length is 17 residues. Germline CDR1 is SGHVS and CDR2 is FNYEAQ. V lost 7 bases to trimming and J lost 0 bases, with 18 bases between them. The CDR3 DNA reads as TGTGCCAGCACCGCCCGCTTGCTACACGCGAACACCGGGGAGCTGTTTTTT. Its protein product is CASTARLLHANTGELFF.

The CDR3 DNA follows: TGTGCCTGGAGTGCGCTAACAGGTGAAAAACTGTTTTTT. Translated: CAWSALTGEKLFF. J is TRBJ1-4 and V is TRBV30; weak D call: TRBD1 (5 bases). Looked up from germline, CDR1 is GTSNPN and CDR2 is SVGIG (reference sequence). Trimming removed 1 base at V and 7 bases at J, with 10 bases between. The CDR3 consists of 13 residues.

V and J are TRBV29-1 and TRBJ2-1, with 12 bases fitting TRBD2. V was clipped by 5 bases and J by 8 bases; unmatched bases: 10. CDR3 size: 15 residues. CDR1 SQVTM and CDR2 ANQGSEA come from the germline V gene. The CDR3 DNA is TGCAGCGTTTCGGTCGGGCTAGCGGGAGGGCATGAGCAGTTCTTC. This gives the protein CSVSVGLAGGHEQFF.